Listed here are 7 T cell receptor beta chains from one sample, sequenced in a study of blood T cell repertoires in COVID-19 (dated by TCRdb to the early 2020s). The library came from the immunoSEQ multiplex PCR assay. TCRdb holds this immuneACCESS table with in-frame rearrangements only. Some clones are missing; in checked studies, unresolved V genes explain under half, and the rest has no known cause. The sample includes about 200,000 clones, with roughly nine tenths observed a single time. 0.7% to 0.95% of the sample belongs to the ten largest clones. Sequencing used peripheral blood. These receptors were taken from a woman aged 65 to 85 with acute or convalescent COVID-19.

The chain combines TRBV4-1 with TRBJ2-7; 9 positions agree with TRBD1. The germline V gene has CDR1 MGHRA and CDR2 YSYEKL. Unmatched junction bases numbered 6, after V lost 1 base and J lost 2 bases. The CDR3 contains 16 residues. CDR3: CASSQATGTGTYEQYF. In DNA form, the CDR3 reads TGCGCCAGCAGCCAAGCTACCGGGACAGGGACCTACGAGCAGTACTTC.

This clone has only a few counts. The chain is built from TRBV11-3 and TRBJ1-6; maybe TRBD1 (5 bases). CDR1 is SGHNT and CDR2 is YENEEA in the germline V gene. The CDR3 contains 15 residues. V lost 5 bases and J lost 7, with 15 bases in between. In DNA, the CDR3 is TGTGCCAGCAGCCCAGGGCGCGGGGCAAATTCACCCCTCCACTTT. It codes for CASSPGRGANSPLHF.

The DNA for the CDR3 is TGTGCCAGCAGTTACTCGTGGGAGGCTTCCTACAATGAGCAGTTCTTC. Translated, it gives CASSYSWEASYNEQFF. V is TRBV6-2 or TRBV6-3 and J is TRBJ2-1, with D possibly being TRBD2 (6 bases). Trimming removed 0 bases at V and 1 base at J, with 10 bases between. From germline, CDR1 is MNHEY and CDR2 SVGEGT. CDR3 size: 16 residues.

The chain recombines TRBV7-9 with TRBJ1-1, with D perhaps TRBD1 (6 bases). The germline CDR1 and CDR2 sequences are SEHNR and FQNEAQ (reference sequence). The CDR3 is made up of 16 amino acids. The V end was cut by 5 bases, the J end by 2 bases, with 18 bases between. The CDR3 reads CASSLPATGTNTEAFF. CDR3 sequence (DNA): TGTGCCAGCAGCCTACCGGCAACAGGGACCAACACTGAAGCTTTCTTT.

The rearrangement links TRBV28 to TRBJ1-1; a weak D match, TRBD1 (6 bases). This CDR3 spans 15 amino acids. V was trimmed by 8 bases and J by 1 base, leaving 17 bases between them. CDR1 is MDHEN and CDR2 is SYDVKM in the germline V gene. The CDR3 region has the DNA TGTGCCAGCGCCCGTACCGGGACAACGAACACTGAAGCTTTCTTT. It encodes CASARTGTTNTEAFF.

The rearrangement links TRBV7-2 to TRBJ2-7, with D perhaps matching TRBD2 (6 bases). The ends were cut back, 3 bases at V and 0 bases at J, with 15 bases in the middle. The CDR3 runs to 16 residues. Germline lookup yields CDR1 SGHTA and CDR2 FQGNSA. The chain's CDR3 is CASSFSLAPSSYEQYF. The CDR3 coding sequence is TGTGCCAGCAGCTTTTCTCTAGCGCCTAGCTCCTACGAGCAGTACTTC.

The CDR3, as DNA: TGTGCCAGCAGCTTAGAGCGGGGGGCCCGGGAGCTGTTTTTT. This codes for CASSLERGARELFF. The chain carries TRBV7-8 and TRBJ2-2; 9 nucleotides align to TRBD2. The germline V gene encodes CDR1 SGHVS and CDR2 FQNEAQ. This CDR3 region has 14 residues. Unmatched junction bases numbered 3, after V lost 1 base and J lost 9 bases. Supplemented by reference TRBV7-8 and TRBJ2-2, the full variable domain reads GAGVSQSPRYKVAKRGQDVALRCDPISGHVSLFWYQQALGQGPEFLTYFQNEAQLDKSGLPSDRFFAERPEGSVSTLKIQRTQQEDSAVYLCASSLERGARELFFGEGSRLTVL.